Shown below are 30 T cell receptor beta chains from a single sample sequenced in a study of regulatory T cells in long-lasting Graves disease. Regarding time point: newly diagnosed GD, antithyroid drugs for less than 3 months. From RNA extracted from PBMCs, the TCR library was made. The authors built TCR beta libraries using iRepertoire HTBI primers and Arm-PCR of CDR3 regions. TCRdb reprocessed the multiplex PCR reads with MiXCR, giving one entry per CDR3 protein. The data hold roughly 420,000 distinct CDR3 sequences, with about 14% observed a single time. This sample also belongs to another study, concerning T cells in Graves' hyperthyroidism and ophthalmopathy.

The sample was peripheral blood mononuclear cells (PBMCs), taken at new diagnosis, from a patient treated with antithyroid drugs. The receptors shown here come from a woman in her fifties or sixties with Graves disease.

This clonotype has more than one count but fewer than ten. V and J are TRBV28 and TRBJ2-1; D unresolved. Looked up from germline, CDR1 is MDHEN and CDR2 is SYDVKM. The germline V and J ends were trimmed by 3 bases and 2 bases, with 11 bases remaining between them. The CDR3 is 15 residues long. The CDR3 loop is CASSFPSGPYNEQFF. The CDR3 nucleotides are TGTGCCAGCAGTTTCCCTAGTGGTCCCTACAATGAGCAGTTCTTC.

This clonotype has a count of ten or more. This CDR3 is CASSAHGQGGQPQHF. CDR3 nucleotide sequence: TGTGCCAGCAGCGCACACGGACAGGGAGGCCAGCCCCAGCATTTT. The chain uses TRBV3-1 and TRBJ1-5, with 8 bases that match TRBD1. Trimming cost V 5 bases and J 7 bases; bases outside gene matches: 10. CDR1 is LGHDT and CDR2 is YNNKEL in the germline V gene (reference sequence). This CDR3 has 15 residues.

This clonotype was seen repeatedly, ten times or more. This chain joins TRBV7-9 and TRBJ1-1; 8 positions match TRBD1. The junction had 3 bases not matched to a gene; V was cut back by 4 bases and J by 8 bases. The CDR3 is 12 amino acids. CDR1 and CDR2 from the germline V gene are SEHNR and FQNEAQ (reference sequence). The CDR3 sequence: CASSWRTGEAFF. The CDR3 DNA reads TGTGCCAGCAGCTGGAGGACAGGGGAAGCTTTCTTT.

This clonotype has ten or more counts. V and J are TRBV18 and TRBJ2-7, with 15 bases that match TRBD2. Trimming at V came to 0 bases and at J to 2 bases, leaving 2 bases not matched to a gene. This CDR3 region has 17 residues. Looked up from germline, CDR1 is KGHSH and CDR2 is LQKENI. The CDR3 DNA follows: TGTGCCAGCTCACCACCGGGACTAGCGGGAGGAACCTACGAGCAGTACTTC. It codes for CASSPPGLAGGTYEQYF.

This clonotype was counted only a few times. This sequence joins TRBV5-1 and TRBJ2-2; 9 positions match TRBD1. This CDR3 comprises 15 residues. In germline, CDR1 is SGHRS, CDR2 YFSETQ. After removal of 4 bases from V and 5 bases from J, the junction contained 6 bases not matched to a gene. DNA of the CDR3: TGCGCCAGCAGCACAACAGGGGGCTGGACCGGGGAGCTGTTTTTT. This codes for CASSTTGGWTGELFF.

The V call is TRBV27, the J call TRBJ2-7; TRBD2 aligns across 15 bases. Trimming took 6 bases from V and 6 from J; bases not matched to a gene: 18. CDR1 is MNHEY and CDR2 is SMNVEV in the germline V gene (reference sequence). The CDR3 contains 19 residues. Written as DNA, the CDR3 is TGTGCCAGCAGGCCTACCTTCGGGACTAGCGGGAGGCCCTCCCCCGAGCAGTACTTC. Amino acids: CASRPTFGTSGRPSPEQYF.

The chain employs TRBV5-6 and TRBJ1-2; TRBD1 agrees at 12 bases. V lost 3 bases, J lost 3 bases, and 3 bases stayed unmatched. Germline V gene lookup returns CDR1 SGHDT and CDR2 YYEEEE. The CDR3 runs 15 residues. CDR3 in amino acids: CASSYRDRGHYGYTF. The CDR3 DNA reads as TGTGCCAGCAGCTACCGGGACAGGGGGCACTATGGCTACACCTTC.

About this clonotype: A far larger clone is one base from this, pointing to a likely read error. In this CDR3 the conserved last residue, phenylalanine or tryptophan, is missing, so a read error is likely. V gene TRBV7-2 combines with J gene TRBJ2-1; D is possibly TRBD2 (5 bases). V was trimmed by 5 bases and J by 0 bases, leaving 11 bases between them. The CDR3 totals 15 residues. CDR1 SGHTA and CDR2 FQGNSA come from the germline V gene. Here the CDR3 reads CASSPERNSYNEQFL. The CDR3 nucleotides are TGTGCCAGCAGCCCTGAGCGGAACTCCTACAATGAGCAGTTCCTC.

The table lists this clonotype with many counts. The chain has TRBV20-1 and TRBJ2-1; tentatively, D is TRBD2 (6 bases). The CDR3 covers 15 residues. V was pared by 0 bases and J by 8 bases, with 17 bases between. Germline V gene data show CDR1 as DFQATT and CDR2 as SNEGSKA (reference sequence). The CDR3 is CSARDLRLVGDEQFF. The CDR3 DNA reads as TGCAGTGCTAGAGATTTGCGACTAGTGGGCGATGAGCAGTTCTTC.

The rearrangement joins TRBV27 to TRBJ1-4, with TRBD1 matching over 9 bases. V lost 4 bases and J lost 8; bases outside the gene matches: 14. The CDR3 is 17 residues long. The germline gives CDR1 MNHEY, CDR2 SMNVEV (reference sequence). CDR3 DNA: TGTGCCAGCAGTTCGTCGACAGGGGGGTACGAATGGGAAAAACTGTTTTTT. Amino acid sequence: CASSSSTGGYEWEKLFF. Full variable domain (missing parts from reference TRBV27 and TRBJ1-4): EAQVTQNPRYLITVTGKKLTVTCSQNMNHEYMSWYRQDPGLGLRQIYYSMNVEVTDKGDVPEGYKVSRKEKRNFPLILESPSPNQTSLYFCASSSSTGGYEWEKLFFGSGTQLSVL.

Ten or more counts support this clonotype. CDR3 in DNA: TGTGCCAGCAGCTTCCGGGGTTCTGGTCCTGAAGCTTTCTTT. Protein product: CASSFRGSGPEAFF. V is TRBV5-6 and J is TRBJ1-1; D is unresolved. This CDR3 region has 14 residues. Between the trimmed V and J ends, which lost 2 bases and 6 bases, there was a span of 14 bases. In germline, CDR1 is SGHDT, CDR2 YYEEEE.

This clonotype was detected only a few times. The chain is built from TRBV10-3 and TRBJ2-6; 7 bases match TRBD1. In germline, CDR1 is ENHRY, CDR2 SYGVKD. After removal of 6 bases from V and 0 bases from J, the junction contained 2 bases not matched to a gene. The CDR3 runs 15 residues. CDR3 nucleotide sequence: TGTGCCATCAGCAGGGGGAACTCTGGGGCCAACGTCCTGACTTTC. Amino acids: CAISRGNSGANVLTF.

V gene TRBV24-1 combines with J gene TRBJ2-1; 7 bases fit TRBD1. Germline loops: CDR1 KGHDR, CDR2 SFDVKD. The J segment lost 3 bases and the V segment lost 2 bases, leaving 9 bases of the junction unmatched. The CDR3 is 17 amino acids. The CDR3: CATSDSLPTGNYNEQFF. CDR3 DNA sequence: TGTGCCACCAGTGATTCGCTACCGACAGGGAACTACAATGAGCAGTTCTTC.

This clonotype appeared many times. V gene TRBV19 combines with J gene TRBJ2-7; possibly TRBD2 for D (6 bases). Germline V lookup: CDR1 LNHDA, CDR2 SQIVND (reference sequence). The CDR3 totals 13 residues. V was trimmed by 3 bases and J by 4 bases, leaving 10 bases between them. CDR3 protein: CASSIDGRYEQYF. CDR3 DNA sequence: TGTGCCAGTAGTATCGACGGGAGATACGAGCAGTACTTC.

As for this clonotype: A much larger clonotype is one base distant, so this may be a read error. The chain links TRBV6-5 to TRBJ2-2, with D possibly being TRBD2 (5 bases). The CDR3 contains 15 residues. The germline CDR1 and CDR2 sequences are MNHEY and SVGAGI. The CDR3 nucleotides read TGTCCCAGCAGTTTCCTGGACGGAGGTGCCGGGGAGCTGTTTTTT. This codes for CPSSFLDGGAGELFF.

In this sample, this clonotype turned up many times. The chain joins TRBV6-1 to TRBJ1-4; no clear D gene. The CDR3 is made up of 14 amino acids. V was trimmed by 7 bases and J by 8 bases, leaving 17 bases between them. CDR1 and CDR2 from the germline V gene are MNHNS and SASEGT. The chain's CDR3 is CASTQGSPYEKLFF. The DNA for the CDR3 is TGTGCCAGCACCCAAGGAAGCCCATACGAAAAACTGTTTTTT.

This clonotype was observed a single time. It may be a read error: a sequence one base away is much more abundant. The CDR3 carries no conserved terminal phenylalanine or tryptophan, so it likely arises from a read error. This rearrangement joins TRBV28 to TRBJ2-7; 12 nucleotides agree with TRBD1. Germline V gene data show CDR1 as MDHEN and CDR2 as SYDVKM. V was pared by 6 bases and J by 3 bases, with 6 bases of the junction left unmatched. The CDR3 is 15 amino acids. DNA of the CDR3: TGTGCCAGCAGATCCGGGACAGGGGGCGGCTACGAGCAGTACTCC. Translating it yields CASRSGTGGGYEQYS.

This chain connects TRBV7-9 to TRBJ2-3; the D is unclear. The CDR3 sequence is 15 residues long. The germline CDR1 and CDR2 sequences are SEHNR and FQNEAQ (reference sequence). The V end lost 4 bases, the J end lost 0 bases, and 11 bases lay between the germline ends. The CDR3 reads CASSSRLVSTDTQYF. The DNA for the CDR3 is TGTGCCAGCAGCTCCCGACTGGTTAGCACAGATACGCAGTATTTT.

This clonotype was observed many times. The chain combines TRBV7-3 with TRBJ2-1; 9 positions match TRBD1. Losses at the gene ends were 5 bases for V and 9 bases for J; bases not matched to a gene: 14. Germline loops: CDR1 SGHTA, CDR2 FQGTGA. This CDR3 has 16 amino acids. The DNA of the CDR3 is TGTGCCAGCAGCGCCGGACAGGGGAGGCCCTTACCTGAGCAGTTCTTC. This codes for CASSAGQGRPLPEQFF. Full variable domain (outside the CDR3, taken from reference TRBV7-3 and TRBJ2-1): GAGVSQTPSNKVTEKGKYVELRCDPISGHTALYWYRQSLGQGPEFLIYFQGTGAADDSGLPNDRFFAVRPEGSVSTLKIQRTERGDSAVYLCASSAGQGRPLPEQFFGPGTRLTVL.

This clonotype showed up many times. This chain links TRBV12-3 or TRBV12-4 with TRBJ1-1, with D possibly matching TRBD1 (6 bases). CDR3 length: 16 amino acids. V gave up 2 bases and J gave up 0 bases, with 13 bases separating them. This CDR3 reads CASSLRPGAVNTEAFF. The CDR3 DNA reads as TGTGCCAGCAGTTTAAGGCCGGGGGCAGTGAACACTGAAGCTTTCTTT.

The chain couples TRBV6-1 to TRBJ2-1; TRBD1 aligns across 7 bases. V lost 6 bases, J lost 3 bases, and 8 bases stayed unmatched. The CDR3 contains 15 residues. Germline V CDR1 and CDR2: MNHNS, SASEGT. In DNA, the CDR3 is TGTGCCAGCAGCGGACAGGCATCCTACTACAATGAGCAGTTCTTC. The encoded protein is CASSGQASYYNEQFF.

This chain links TRBV4-1 with TRBJ2-7; TRBD2 is a possible D gene (5 bases). The V gene lost 0 bases and the J gene lost 4 bases, with 10 bases spanning the gap. This CDR3 spans 14 amino acids. Germline values: CDR1 MGHRA, CDR2 YSYEKL. As DNA, the CDR3 is TGCGCCAGCAGCCAAGATCCTAGCTGGTACGAGCAGTACTTC. This translates into CASSQDPSWYEQYF.

This clonotype appeared once. A much larger clone differs by one base, so this may be a read error. The chain employs TRBV11-2 and TRBJ2-7; 7 bases are a match to TRBD2. The CDR3 is made up of 16 amino acids. Trimming removed 3 bases from V and 7 bases from J; junction bases left unmatched: 15. Germline-derived CDR1 and CDR2 are SGHAT and FQNNGV. The CDR3 DNA reads as TGTGCCAGCAGCTTGCTAGCGGCTATCTCCTACAATGAGCAGTACTTC. This sequence encodes CASSLLAAISYNEQYF.

V gene TRBV3-1 combines with J gene TRBJ2-5, with TRBD2 as a possible D gene (5 bases). The CDR3 has 13 amino acids. Germline CDR1 reads LGHDT; CDR2 reads YNNKEL (reference sequence). V was clipped by 7 bases and J by 1 base, with 10 bases between them. The CDR3 here is CASKVGVQETQYF. As DNA, the CDR3 is TGTGCCAGCAAAGTGGGAGTCCAAGAGACCCAGTACTTC.

As regards this clonotype: A far larger clone is only one base removed, so a read error is likely. This chain connects TRBV20-1 to TRBJ2-1; a possible D gene is TRBD1 (6 bases). Trimming removed 4 bases from V and 10 bases from J, with 20 bases in between. The CDR3 loop spans 14 amino acids. CDR1 is DFQATT and CDR2 is SNEGSKA in the germline V gene (reference sequence). The CDR3 region has the DNA TGCAGTGCTATTGACAGGTCCCCCGTTTACGAGCAGTTCTTC. Protein: CSAIDRSPVYEQFF.

The chain joins TRBV29-1 to TRBJ1-1; D perhaps matches TRBD1 (5 bases). Germline lookup yields CDR1 SQVTM and CDR2 ANQGSEA. This CDR3 is 15 amino acids long. Deletions cut 5 bases from V and 1 base from J, with 17 bases between. CDR3 residues: CSVSGRVSSNTEAFF. For the CDR3, the DNA is TGCAGCGTTTCCGGCAGGGTCTCTTCGAACACTGAAGCTTTCTTT.

This chain joins TRBV19 and TRBJ2-7; 11 bases match TRBD2. With V trimmed by 5 bases and J by 3 bases, 6 bases remained unmatched. The CDR3 is 15 residues long. Germline-derived CDR1 and CDR2 are LNHDA and SQIVND (reference sequence). The chain's CDR3 is CASSELAGEIYEQYF. The CDR3, as DNA: TGTGCCAGTAGTGAACTAGCGGGAGAAATCTACGAGCAGTACTTC.

In its sample, this clonotype was seen many times. The V gene is TRBV7-9, the J gene TRBJ2-7; no firm D call. The germline V gene has CDR1 SEHNR and CDR2 FQNEAQ (reference sequence). V was trimmed by 6 bases and J by 2 bases, leaving 11 bases between them. The CDR3 sequence is 13 residues long. This chain's CDR3 is CASRSADTYEQYF. The CDR3 nucleotides read TGTGCCAGCAGGTCCGCAGATACCTACGAGCAGTACTTC.

This clonotype has at least ten counts. This chain joins TRBV3-1 and TRBJ1-6, with D perhaps TRBD1 (5 bases). The CDR3 consists of 16 residues. Deletions cut 1 base from V and 7 bases from J, with 14 bases between. Germline values: CDR1 LGHDT, CDR2 YNNKEL (reference sequence). CDR3 nucleotides: TGTGCCAGCAGCCAAGTCCCGGGGGGTGGGAATTCACCCCTCCACTTT. Translating gives CASSQVPGGGNSPLHF.

As for this clonotype: At one end the junction does not follow the germline gene, possibly because of a read error. This chain joins TRBV7-9 and TRBJ1-1, with D perhaps matching TRBD1 (6 bases). The CDR3 extends over 12 amino acids. Germline CDR1 and CDR2: SEHNR and FQNEAQ (reference sequence). CDR3 DNA sequence: TGTGCCTGCAGAATCAGGGGCACTGAAGCTTTCTTT. It encodes CACRIRGTEAFF.